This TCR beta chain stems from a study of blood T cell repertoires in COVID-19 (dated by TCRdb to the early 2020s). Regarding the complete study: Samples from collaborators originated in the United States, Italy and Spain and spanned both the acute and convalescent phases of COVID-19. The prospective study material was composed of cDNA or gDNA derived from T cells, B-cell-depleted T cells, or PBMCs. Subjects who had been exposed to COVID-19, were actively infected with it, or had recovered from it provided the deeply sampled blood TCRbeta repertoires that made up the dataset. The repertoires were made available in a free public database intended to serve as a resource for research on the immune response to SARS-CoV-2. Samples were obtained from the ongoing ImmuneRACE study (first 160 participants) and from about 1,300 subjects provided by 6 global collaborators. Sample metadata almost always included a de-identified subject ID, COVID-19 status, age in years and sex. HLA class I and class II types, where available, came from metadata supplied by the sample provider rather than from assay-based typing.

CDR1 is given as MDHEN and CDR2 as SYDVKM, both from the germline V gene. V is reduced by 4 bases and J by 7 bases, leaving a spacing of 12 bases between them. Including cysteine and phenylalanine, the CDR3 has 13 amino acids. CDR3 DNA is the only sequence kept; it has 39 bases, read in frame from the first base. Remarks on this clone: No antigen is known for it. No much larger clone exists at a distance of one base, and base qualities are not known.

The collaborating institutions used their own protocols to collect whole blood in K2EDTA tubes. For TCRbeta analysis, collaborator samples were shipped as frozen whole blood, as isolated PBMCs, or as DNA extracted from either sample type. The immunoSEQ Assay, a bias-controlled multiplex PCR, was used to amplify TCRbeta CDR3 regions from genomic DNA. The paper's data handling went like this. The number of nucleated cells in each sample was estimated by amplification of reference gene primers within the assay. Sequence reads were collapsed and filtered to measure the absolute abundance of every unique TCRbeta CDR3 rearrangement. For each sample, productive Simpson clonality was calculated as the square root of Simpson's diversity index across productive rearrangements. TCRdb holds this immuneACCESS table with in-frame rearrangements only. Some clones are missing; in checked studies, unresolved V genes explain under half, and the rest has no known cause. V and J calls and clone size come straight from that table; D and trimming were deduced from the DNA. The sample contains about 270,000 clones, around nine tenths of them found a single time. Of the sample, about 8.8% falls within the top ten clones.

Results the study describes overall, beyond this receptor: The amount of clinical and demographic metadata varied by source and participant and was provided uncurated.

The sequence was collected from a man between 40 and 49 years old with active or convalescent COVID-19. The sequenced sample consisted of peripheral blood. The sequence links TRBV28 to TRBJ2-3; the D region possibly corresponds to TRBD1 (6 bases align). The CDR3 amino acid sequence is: CASSSQQGNTQYF. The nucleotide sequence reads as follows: TGTGCCAGCAGTTCTCAACAGGGAAATACGCAGTATTTT.